This entry lists 27 T cell receptor beta chains sequenced from one sample in a study of blood T cell repertoires in COVID-19. The table came from immunoSEQ multiplex PCR; TCRdb's copy has only in-frame clones and leaves some out. This sample has about 190,000 clones, with 65% to 80% found just once. The sample consisted of peripheral blood. The source of these receptors is a woman between 50 and 59 years old with acute or convalescent COVID-19.

The V and J genes are TRBV3-1 (or the pseudogene TRBV3-2) and TRBJ2-5, with 10 positions matching TRBD2. This CDR3 has 17 residues. J lost 5 bases, V lost 1 base, and 10 bases had no gene match. Per the germline V gene, CDR1 is LGHDT and CDR2 is YNNKEL (reference sequence). The DNA for the CDR3 is TGTGCCAGCAGCCAAGCGCGGACTAGCGGACCACCGGAGACCCAGTACTTC. It codes for CASSQARTSGPPETQYF.

V gene TRBV4-1 combines with J gene TRBJ2-7; D remains unclear. The CDR3 contains 14 residues. Trimming shortened V by 0 bases and J by 1 base, and 7 bases separated the two germline ends. From germline, CDR1 is MGHRA and CDR2 YSYEKL. The CDR3 DNA sequence: TGCGCCAGCAGCCAAGACTCAGGATCCTACGAGCAGTACTTC. It is translated as CASSQDSGSYEQYF.

In regard to this clone: A read error likely explains this, since a far larger clone differs by one base. The chain employs TRBV7-8 and TRBJ2-7; D unresolved. Trimming shortened V by 3 bases and J by 4 bases, and 7 bases separated the two germline ends. Germline CDR1 and CDR2: SGHVS and FQNEAQ. CDR3 length: 12 residues. CDR3 protein: CASSLGRYEQYF. The CDR3 DNA reads TGTGCCAGCAGCTTGGGCAGGTACGAGCAGTACTTC.

CDR3 nucleotide sequence: TGCGCCAGCAGCCAAGAATATAGCGGGAGCCCCTACAATGAGCAGTTCTTC. As protein: CASSQEYSGSPYNEQFF. The chain links TRBV4-1 to TRBJ2-1; 9 bases map to TRBD2. Germline V gene data show CDR1 as MGHRA and CDR2 as YSYEKL. CDR3 length equals 17 residues. With V trimmed by 0 bases and J by 2 bases, 5 bases remained unmatched.

The chain combines TRBV30 with TRBJ2-7, with 7 bases fitting TRBD2. The CDR3 has 13 residues. Losses at the gene ends were 4 bases for V and 5 bases for J; bases not matched to a gene: 8. Germline V gene sequence: CDR1 GTSNPN, CDR2 SVGIG (reference sequence). The CDR3: CAWIAGASNEQYF. In nucleotides, the CDR3 is TGTGCCTGGATTGCGGGAGCGTCTAACGAGCAGTACTTC.

This clone was seen a few times. The chain employs TRBV27 and TRBJ2-7; 7 bases are a match to TRBD1. Trimming took 5 bases from V and 2 from J; bases not matched to a gene: 9. The CDR3 totals 15 residues. Germline CDR1 and CDR2: MNHEY and SMNVEV (reference sequence). The CDR3 DNA sequence: TGTGCCAGCAGTGCCCGACAGGGATTGACCTACGAGCAGTACTTC. It yields the protein CASSARQGLTYEQYF.

The V call is TRBV5-4, the J call TRBJ1-3, with TRBD1 matching 9 bases. The CDR3 has 15 amino acids. Germline lookup yields CDR1 SGHNT and CDR2 YYREEE (reference sequence). The trim removed 4 bases at V and 2 bases at J, leaving 4 bases unmatched. The DNA of the CDR3 is TGTGCCAGCAGCCGGACAGGGGAGGCTGGAAACACCATATATTTT. This codes for CASSRTGEAGNTIYF.

V and J are TRBV4-3 and TRBJ1-6; D gene ambiguous. This CDR3 comprises 15 residues. V lost 1 base to trimming and J lost 7 bases, with 11 bases between them. Germline V gene sequence: CDR1 LGHNA, CDR2 YSLEER. Here the CDR3 reads CASSQVGGGNSPLHF. In DNA, the CDR3 is TGCGCCAGCAGCCAAGTCGGCGGAGGCAATTCACCCCTCCACTTT.

The rearrangement links TRBV19 to TRBJ2-1; the D gene is possibly TRBD2 (6 bases). Germline V CDR1 and CDR2: LNHDA, SQIVND (reference sequence). CDR3 length: 13 amino acids. V lost 4 bases, J lost 8 bases, and 12 bases lay in between. This chain's CDR3 is CASSRSPGDEQFF. CDR3 coding DNA: TGTGCCAGTAGTAGGTCGCCGGGGGATGAGCAGTTCTTC. The whole variable domain, remainder taken from reference TRBV19 and TRBJ2-1, is DGGITQSPKYLFRKEGQNVTLSCEQNLNHDAMYWYRQDPGQGLRLIYYSQIVNDFQKGDIAEGYSVSREKKESFPLTVTSAQKNPTAFYLCASSRSPGDEQFFGPGTRLTVL.

The rearrangement uses TRBV30 and TRBJ1-1; D possibly corresponds to TRBD1 (6 bases). The germline CDR1 and CDR2 sequences are GTSNPN and SVGIG (reference sequence). Trimming took 5 bases from V and 11 from J, leaving 21 bases between them. The CDR3 spans 13 residues. The DNA of the CDR3 is TGTGCCTGGGAAGGGGCGGGCATGAGGGGGGCTTTCTTT. The encoded protein is CAWEGAGMRGAFF.

CDR3 sequence: CASSEQHTRSYNEQFF. The CDR3 nucleotides are TGTGCCAGCAGCGAACAGCATACCCGCTCCTACAATGAGCAGTTCTTC. The chain employs TRBV9 and TRBJ2-1; unclear D gene. Germline V gene lookup returns CDR1 SGDLS and CDR2 YYNGEE. This CDR3 has 16 residues. V gave up 3 bases and J gave up 0 bases, with 13 bases separating them.

This sequence joins TRBV24-1 and TRBJ1-4; possibly TRBD1 for D (5 bases). V gave up 7 bases and J gave up 4 bases, with 9 bases separating them. Germline V gene sequence: CDR1 KGHDR, CDR2 SFDVKD. The CDR3 consists of 13 residues. For the CDR3, the DNA is TGTGCCACCAGAGACAGAAGTAATGAAAAACTGTTTTTT. This codes for CATRDRSNEKLFF.

The chain is built from TRBV9 and TRBJ2-3, with 10 bases aligning to TRBD2. The ends lost 1 base at V and 3 bases at J; junction bases unmatched: 5. CDR3 length: 16 amino acids. Germline V gene lookup returns CDR1 SGDLS and CDR2 YYNGEE. CDR3 sequence reads: CASSVSSGGGTDTQYF. Here the CDR3 DNA reads TGTGCCAGCAGCGTAAGCAGCGGGGGGGGAACAGATACGCAGTATTTT.

The V and J genes are TRBV6-5 and TRBJ1-1; D is undetermined. V lost 6 bases, J lost 1 base, and 9 bases lay in between. The CDR3 sequence is 13 residues long. Germline-derived CDR1 and CDR2 are MNHEY and SVGAGI. CDR3 coding DNA: TGTGCCAGCAGGCTACAGACGAACACTGAAGCTTTCTTT. It yields the protein CASRLQTNTEAFF.

J is TRBJ1-1 and V is TRBV25-1, with 7 bases aligning to TRBD1. The CDR3 runs 13 residues. Germline-derived CDR1 and CDR2 are MGHDK and SYGVNS. V dropped 7 bases and J dropped 8; count of bases not matched to a gene: 10. CDR3 sequence: CASMGKGANEAFF. As DNA, the CDR3 is TGTGCCAGCATGGGGAAGGGGGCAAACGAAGCTTTCTTT.

In this sample, this clone turned up a few times. The J gene is TRBJ1-2, the V gene TRBV6-2 or TRBV6-3; 10 nucleotides align to TRBD1. Germline trimming cut 2 bases from V and 4 bases from J; bases unmatched to any gene: 1. The length of the CDR3 is 14 residues. The V gene's germline CDR1 is MNHEY and CDR2 SVGEGT. The CDR3 region is CASSYRDRGYGYTF. The DNA for the CDR3 is TGTGCCAGCAGTTACCGGGACAGGGGCTATGGCTACACCTTC.

The chain is built from TRBV7-2 and TRBJ1-2; possible D gene TRBD1, 6 bases. Germline CDR1 reads SGHTA; CDR2 reads FQGNSA. V was clipped by 1 base and J by 4 bases, with 13 bases between them. The CDR3 consists of 15 residues. In nucleotides, the CDR3 is TGTGCCAGCAGCTTAGACGACAGGCCATCCTATGGCTACACCTTC. Encoded protein: CASSLDDRPSYGYTF.

This clone was observed once. The rearrangement links TRBV5-5 to TRBJ2-1; 14 positions match TRBD2. CDR1 is SGHKS, CDR2 YYEKEE, per germline (reference sequence). The CDR3 totals 19 residues. V gave up 0 bases and J gave up 7 bases; unmatched junction bases: 12. In DNA form, the CDR3 reads TGTGCCAGCAGCTTGGGAACTCCCGGGACTAGCGGGAGAGGTAATGAGCAGTTCTTC. It codes for CASSLGTPGTSGRGNEQFF.

This clone has just a few counts. V usage is TRBV3-1 (or the pseudogene TRBV3-2) and J usage is TRBJ2-7; D may be TRBD2 (5 bases). Trimming shortened V by 0 bases and J by 2 bases, and 14 bases separated the two germline ends. Germline V gene data show CDR1 as LGHDT and CDR2 as YNNKEL (reference sequence). This CDR3 comprises 16 residues. The DNA for the CDR3 is TGTGCCAGCAGCCAAGAAGCGGCTAGCCGACCCTACGAGCAGTACTTC. Its translation: CASSQEAASRPYEQYF.

The rearrangement joins TRBV28 to TRBJ1-4, with 8 nucleotides matching TRBD1. J gave up 3 bases and V 5 bases, and 8 bases lay outside the gene matches. Germline V gives CDR1 MDHEN, CDR2 SYDVKM. The CDR3 is 16 residues long. CDR3 sequence (DNA): TGTGCCAGCAGTCTCCAGGGGGCGCGTTCTAATGAAAAACTGTTTTTT. As protein: CASSLQGARSNEKLFF.

V gene TRBV5-1 combines with J gene TRBJ2-7; 12 bases are shared with TRBD2. The J segment lost 0 bases and the V segment lost 0 bases, leaving 7 bases of the junction unmatched. This CDR3 contains 18 residues. Germline V lookup: CDR1 SGHRS, CDR2 YFSETQ. CDR3 loop: CASSLGLAGGAFSYEQYF. The CDR3 nucleotides read TGCGCCAGCAGCTTGGGGCTAGCGGGGGGGGCATTCTCCTACGAGCAGTACTTC.

This chain connects TRBV5-6 to TRBJ2-1; 11 bases match TRBD1. Germline-derived CDR1 and CDR2 are SGHDT and YYEEEE. The V gene end was trimmed by 4 bases and the J gene end by 9 bases; junction bases not matched to a gene: 6. The CDR3 runs 14 residues. The CDR3 spells CASSLLGQGAEQFF. Written as DNA, the CDR3 is TGTGCCAGCAGCCTACTCGGACAGGGGGCTGAGCAGTTCTTC.

The chain links TRBV29-1 to TRBJ2-1, with 9 bases matching TRBD2. The CDR3 has 17 amino acids. Trimming removed 2 bases from V and 5 bases from J; junction bases left unmatched: 13. Germline V gene lookup returns CDR1 SQVTM and CDR2 ANQGSEA. The CDR3 nucleotides are TGCAGCGTTGAATCTTCCCCTAGCGGGATAAGGAACAATGAGCAGTTCTTC. It is translated as CSVESSPSGIRNNEQFF.

This chain connects TRBV19 to TRBJ2-2, with D unclear. The germline V and J ends were trimmed by 6 bases and 7 bases, with 9 bases remaining between them. Germline V gene sequence: CDR1 LNHDA, CDR2 SQIVND (reference sequence). The CDR3 contains 12 residues. The CDR3 spells CASSHPGGELFF. CDR3 in DNA: TGTGCCAGTAGCCATCCGGGCGGGGAGCTGTTTTTT. The variable domain in full, completed from reference TRBV19 and TRBJ2-2, reads DGGITQSPKYLFRKEGQNVTLSCEQNLNHDAMYWYRQDPGQGLRLIYYSQIVNDFQKGDIAEGYSVSREKKESFPLTVTSAQKNPTAFYLCASSHPGGELFFGEGSRLTVL.

This clone has only a few counts. Here the CDR3 reads CASSPRTVPGELFF. In nucleotides, the CDR3 is TGTGCCAGCAGCCCACGGACAGTCCCCGGGGAGCTGTTTTTT. This chain joins TRBV7-6 and TRBJ2-2; possibly TRBD1 for D (6 bases). This CDR3 contains 14 residues. Germline V gives CDR1 SGHVS, CDR2 FNYEAQ. V was trimmed by 5 bases and J by 6 bases, leaving 13 bases between them.

This clone showed up just once. The chain uses TRBV11-2 and TRBJ2-5; 10 bases line up with TRBD1. The germline V gene has CDR1 SGHAT and CDR2 FQNNGV. V lost 5 bases to trimming and J lost 5 bases; unmatched junction nucleotides: 5. This CDR3 comprises 14 residues. CDR3 region: CASSRDRGKETQYF. CDR3 bases: TGTGCCAGCAGCCGGGACAGGGGAAAGGAGACCCAGTACTTC.

The J gene is TRBJ2-3, the V gene TRBV6-5; D is possibly TRBD2 (5 bases). This CDR3 spans 14 amino acids. V lost 1 base to trimming and J lost 0 bases, with 5 bases between them. Germline V CDR1 and CDR2: MNHEY, SVGAGI. CDR3 in DNA: TGTGCCAGCAGTTACTGGACTAGCACAGATACGCAGTATTTT. Its protein is CASSYWTSTDTQYF.